Each of the 15 T cell receptor beta chains below was sequenced from the same sample in a study of cytomegalovirus exposure and HLA in healthy donors. PCR amplification relied on 60 Vbeta primers (plus 13 Jbeta primers). Measured with immunoSEQ multiplex PCR; TCRdb has only the in-frame clones, and not every one. The table records under 150,000 clones, about 61% of them present only once. The specimen was PBMCs. These receptors came from a middle-aged woman in good health and CMV-seronegative.

In DNA, the CDR3 is TGTGCCAGCAGCGCGACTAGCGGGGGGCGGGAGCAGTTCTTC. As protein: CASSATSGGREQFF. The chain couples TRBV7-8 to TRBJ2-1; TRBD2 agrees at 13 bases. V lost 5 bases to trimming and J lost 10 bases; unmatched junction nucleotides: 5. CDR3 length equals 14 residues. CDR1 is SGHVS and CDR2 is FQNEAQ in the germline V gene.

This clone has just a few counts. This chain links TRBV6-5 with TRBJ2-7; 8 bases align to TRBD1. This CDR3 comprises 14 residues. CDR1 MNHEY and CDR2 SVGAGI come from the germline V gene. With V trimmed by 5 bases and J by 6 bases, 9 bases remained unmatched. The CDR3 reads CASSTGTGESEQYF. The CDR3 nucleotides are TGTGCCAGCAGTACCGGGACAGGCGAAAGCGAGCAGTACTTC.

The V gene is TRBV28, the J gene TRBJ2-4; possibly TRBD2 for D (6 bases). V was pared by 8 bases and J by 0 bases, with 14 bases between. Germline lookup yields CDR1 MDHEN and CDR2 SYDVKM. CDR3 length equals 15 residues. CDR3 DNA sequence: TGTGCCAGCGGAGGGACGGTGGGAGCCAAAAACATTCAGTACTTC. Amino acid sequence: CASGGTVGAKNIQYF.

Here the CDR3 reads CASSLTGSGGNGYTF. The CDR3 DNA sequence: TGTGCCAGCAGCTTAACGGGGTCAGGGGGCAATGGCTACACCTTC. The chain links TRBV7-3 to TRBJ1-2; the match to TRBD1 covers 8 bases. Per the germline V gene, CDR1 is SGHTA and CDR2 is FQGTGA. The CDR3 sequence is 15 residues long. V gave up 0 bases and J gave up 6 bases; unmatched junction bases: 6.

The chain has TRBV7-6 and TRBJ2-7, with D possibly being TRBD1 (5 bases). Trimming shortened V by 2 bases and J by 2 bases, and 16 bases separated the two germline ends. The CDR3 runs to 16 residues. Germline loops: CDR1 SGHVS, CDR2 FNYEAQ. The CDR3 here is CASSLSGRVPPYEQYF. The CDR3 DNA follows: TGTGCCAGCAGCTTATCCGGCAGGGTCCCCCCCTACGAGCAGTACTTC.

This sequence joins TRBV27 and TRBJ1-2; TRBD1 might be the D (5 bases). The length of the CDR3 is 15 residues. The germline V gene has CDR1 MNHEY and CDR2 SMNVEV (reference sequence). V lost 7 bases, J lost 1 base, and 16 bases lay in between. The CDR3: CASTLRGGVNYGYTF. In DNA, the CDR3 is TGTGCCAGCACCCTAAGAGGAGGGGTTAACTATGGCTACACCTTC.

This rearrangement joins TRBV4-2 to TRBJ1-2; D is unresolved. The CDR3 length is 12 residues. V lost 1 base and J 5 bases, leaving 5 bases between the germline ends. Germline V gives CDR1 LGHNA, CDR2 YNFKEQ. Written as DNA, the CDR3 is TGTGCCAGCAGCCAAGCTAGTTATGGCTACACCTTC. Encoded protein: CASSQASYGYTF.

This clone was picked up a small number of times. The chain is built from TRBV6-6 and TRBJ2-5; the D is unclear. The germline CDR1 and CDR2 sequences are MNHNY and SVGAGI (reference sequence). Between the trimmed V and J ends, which lost 4 bases and 2 bases, there was a span of 11 bases. The CDR3 is 14 residues long. The CDR3 coding sequence is TGTGCCAGCAGTTGGTCACGAGTACAAGAGACCCAGTACTTC. Encoded protein: CASSWSRVQETQYF.

The chain uses TRBV10-2 and TRBJ2-3; TRBD2 agrees at 7 bases. The CDR3 covers 14 residues. The V and J ends lost 3 bases and 2 bases, in that order; junction bases with no gene match: 2. From germline, CDR1 is WSHSY and CDR2 SAAADI. The CDR3 bases are TGCGCCAGCAGTGACGGGGGGAACACAGATACGCAGTATTTT. The encoded protein is CASSDGGNTDTQYF.

This chain connects TRBV19 to TRBJ2-3, with 7 bases aligning to TRBD1. Unmatched junction bases numbered 7, after V lost 5 bases and J lost 2 bases. The CDR3 contains 15 residues. Germline assignment: CDR1 LNHDA and CDR2 SQIVND (reference sequence). CDR3 residues: CASSSRQGDTDTQYF. CDR3 nucleotide sequence: TGTGCCAGTAGTTCCCGACAGGGTGACACAGATACGCAGTATTTT. The whole variable domain, remainder taken from reference TRBV19 and TRBJ2-3, is DGGITQSPKYLFRKEGQNVTLSCEQNLNHDAMYWYRQDPGQGLRLIYYSQIVNDFQKGDIAEGYSVSREKKESFPLTVTSAQKNPTAFYLCASSSRQGDTDTQYFGPGTRLTVL.

CDR3 nucleotide sequence: TGTGCCAGCAGCAGGACAGGGGTCACTGAAGCTTTCTTT. It is translated as CASSRTGVTEAFF. The V and J genes are TRBV7-9 and TRBJ1-1; 9 bases are a match to TRBD1. V shed 5 bases, J shed 4 bases, and the junction held 2 bases outside the gene matches. The CDR3 sequence is 13 residues long. CDR1 is SEHNR, CDR2 FQNEAQ, per germline (reference sequence).

The rearrangement uses TRBV5-1 and TRBJ1-4; D remains unclear. The CDR3 runs to 15 residues. V was shortened by 0 bases and J by 0 bases, with 6 bases between the two germline ends. Germline V gives CDR1 SGHRS, CDR2 YFSETQ. CDR3 nucleotide sequence: TGCGCCAGCAGCTTGGCCGGGACAACTAATGAAAAACTGTTTTTT. Encoded protein: CASSLAGTTNEKLFF.

CDR3 sequence reads: CAGAISGGAEGIQYF. In DNA, the CDR3 is TGTGCCGGAGCCATTAGCGGGGGGGCCGAGGGCATTCAGTACTTC. The genes are TRBV27 and TRBJ2-4; 11 nucleotides match TRBD2. CDR3 length: 15 amino acids. V gave up 11 bases and J gave up 9 bases; unmatched junction bases: 15. CDR1 and CDR2 (germline): MNHEY, SMNVEV (reference sequence).

The CDR3 region has the DNA TGTGCCAGCAGCTTAGGACTAAGCACAGATACGCAGTATTTT. Protein product: CASSLGLSTDTQYF. The rearrangement links TRBV7-2 to TRBJ2-3; TRBD2 might be the D (5 bases). This CDR3 contains 14 residues. V was cut by 1 base and J by 0 bases, with 5 bases left in between. Germline values: CDR1 SGHTA, CDR2 FQGNSA.

The CDR3 DNA sequence: TGTGCCAGTAGTATCGGACAGGGGGTAGGTGGCTACACCTTC. Encoded protein: CASSIGQGVGGYTF. The V call is TRBV19, the J call TRBJ1-2, with 10 bases fitting TRBD1. The germline gives CDR1 LNHDA, CDR2 SQIVND (reference sequence). Trimming took 3 bases from V and 7 from J; bases not matched to a gene: 5. This CDR3 region has 14 residues.